This TCR beta chain was recorded in a study of cytomegalovirus exposure and HLA in healthy donors listed by TCRdb under 2017. Describing the broader study: In an earlier analysis of approximately 500 of the donors, 250 to 350 Gb of sequence data and 117 million unique TCR beta sequences from about 180 million T cells were reported. An early release that covered fewer than 800 HLA-typed donors contained approximately 300 gigabases of sequencing data and 85 million to 100 million unique TCR sequences. All discovery cohort repertoires had been generated on a single sequencing platform. Of the roughly 390 genotyped donors, 81% were placed in the genetic ancestry cluster associated with self-reported Caucasian donors. Donor age, sex, ethnicity and CMV serostatus were collected together with the repertoire data. A later analysis re-examined previously published TCR beta repertoires from 500 to 700 donors and added high-resolution HLA genotyping to investigate patterns of TCR occurrence. Typing coverage differed by locus: A, B, C, DRB1 and DQB1 were typed in roughly 620-630 donors, DQA1 in 522, DPA1 in around 580, and DPB1 in 450 to 480. The later analysis used no new phenotypic data to find candidate immune exposures, relying instead on TCR beta sequences and their occurrence across donors. The study aimed to test whether signatures of past pathogen exposure could be identified by cataloging public T cell receptors. The T cell repertoires of 666 subjects were profiled by immunosequencing and related to cytomegalovirus serostatus. HLA typing covered class I and class II loci at four-digit resolution. To predict cytomegalovirus infection status, the study brought together high-throughput TCR immunosequencing, statistical association of individual TCRs with disease status, and machine learning. An earlier analysis of 587 of the donors used high-throughput TCR beta sequencing to judge whether each TCR beta V gene segment behaved as functional or pseudogenic. Besides the first cohort of roughly 660 subjects, a separate validation cohort made up of 120 different subjects was used. A later genetic analysis used genome-wide SNP genotypes for about three fifths of the 666 donors, treating that subset as a discovery cohort. Across 300 to 400 genotyped donors of the cohort, an average of roughly 200,000 unique TCR beta nucleotide sequences per donor were sequenced, and 15% to 20% of those sequences were non-productive. Because of strong linkage in the cohort, a few DR-DQ haplotypes were treated as single units for association and clustering. What the work shows at the level of the full study, not this receptor alone: The authors suggested that the approach could potentially be extended to other disease states and immunological phenotypes. Some IMGT-functional V segments, including TRBV6-2 and TRBV6-3, could not be told apart with the 87-base-pair reads, so those segments were excluded. In a later analysis, TCR association rates were found to vary across HLA loci, with the most associated TCRs seen for DRB1 alleles and the fewest for HLA-C alleles. Roughly uniform sequencing depth across donors was assumed in presence/absence analyses, although this assumption may not hold. At a false discovery rate of 0.05, a later analysis linked roughly 17,000 TCR beta sequences to specific HLA alleles. A total of 150 to 200 TCR beta chains were listed by the study as associated with cytomegalovirus. Most TCR sequences were observed very rarely across donors, whereas some public TCRs were present in many individuals. The cohort was sequenced for TCR beta chains only, and without alpha or paired-chain data the features that could be detected were limited. Because some donors lacked HLA typing at each locus, the association tests relied only on the typed subset. Because counts were too low, 15 to 20 rarely observed V segments, including chromosome 9 orphons, were excluded from the earlier analysis of 587 of the donors. In a later genetic analysis, fewer N-insertions in productive TCRs were reported among donors in an Asian-associated ancestry cluster than the approximately 670-donor mean. In a later genetic analysis, a missense DCLRE1C variant was associated with V-gene and J-gene trimming of TCR beta chains, and the association was replicated in an independent cohort. Immune exposure information for the cohort was limited to CMV serostatus. According to a later analysis, most CMV-associated TCR beta chains appeared to be HLA-restricted, and the HLA associations seemed to be driven largely by CMV exposure. The classifier was reported to diagnose cytomegalovirus status with high specificity and sensitivity in both the original cohort and the validation cohort. In a later analysis, HLA-associated TCR beta chains showed more clonal expansion and lower generation probabilities than non-associated chains that were equally common. A later analysis reported that several top co-occurrence clusters appeared linked to parvovirus B19, influenza, CMV and Epstein-Barr virus. In vitro tests confirmed that three of the cytomegalovirus-associated TCR beta chains recognize cytomegalovirus antigens. Broadly in line with IMGT annotations, most TCR beta V segments showed up in productive rearrangements about 87% or about 30% of the time in an earlier analysis of a few hundred of the donors. A further reported finding was that TCR beta sequences accurately predicted the HLA-A and HLA-B alleles for most subjects in the first cohort. Assigning TCR associations to individual alleles was difficult when HLA alleles, especially DR and DQ, strongly co-occurred. A cluster of highly shared sequence variants was judged likely to represent a technical artifact of the sequencing pipeline. Correlated functional status among segregating V segments might reflect linkage disequilibrium, but an unknown experimental factor could not be ruled out.

Details on this clone: Its target antigen remains unknown. No base qualities exist here, and no much larger clone lies one base off it.

To prepare the library, the immunoSEQ multiplex PCR assay was applied. A mixture of 60 forward primers for TCR Vbeta segments and 13 reverse primers for TCR Jbeta segments was used in the multiplex PCR. The CDR3 region of rearranged TCR beta genes was amplified from genomic DNA with a multiplex PCR assay. The Illumina HiSeq System was used to sequence the amplified TCR beta libraries as 87-base-pair reads. On the study's bioinformatics: Across the roughly 670 repertoires, a later analysis counted approximately 83 million unique TCR beta chains, approximately 10 million of which were shared by at least two donors. To remove PCR and sequencing errors, raw reads were error-corrected and collapsed into unique sequences using a nearest-neighbor algorithm that merged closely related sequences. To assign V, D and J gene segments, CDR3 sequences were aligned to IMGT reference sequences. Each retained sequence needed at least a six-nucleotide match to both a V gene segment and a J gene segment. A rearrangement was called productive if the CDR3 had no stop codons and remained in frame with V and J, and every other rearrangement was called non-productive. Following IMGT convention, CDR3 was defined as the stretch from the second conserved V-encoded cysteine to the conserved J-encoded phenylalanine. The earlier analysis of about 610 of the donors excluded any sequence lacking an unambiguous match to a single V gene segment. In an earlier analysis of 587 of the donors, a V segment was called functional when productive rearrangements were above 56.7%, and segregating when the standard deviation between donors exceeded 5%. A statistical classification framework was built for diagnosing cytomegalovirus status from the catalog of TCR beta chain sequences. In a later analysis, V and J genes were assigned by comparing TCR nucleotide sequences against IMGT/GENE-DB human TR gene sequences. Using the TCRdist pipeline, a later analysis assigned CDR3 sequences along with most-parsimonious VDJ recombination scenarios. In a later analysis, each TCR beta chain was defined by its CDR3 amino acid sequence together with its V-gene family, and reads without a unique V-gene family were excluded. A later analysis removed several hundred highly shared, low-generation-probability nucleotide sequences to deal with suspected cross-contamination and a sequencing artifact. A later analysis calculated a clonal expansion index for each public chain from normalized within-repertoire ranks of inferred template counts. In a later analysis, generation probabilities were computed with a VDJ recombination model fitted to out-of-frame rearrangements, and the resulting probabilities were checked against IGoR. In a later analysis, hypergeometric tests were used to score TCR-TCR, TCR-HLA and TCR-CMV co-occurrence, with a repertoire-size bias correction applied to TCR pairs. A later analysis estimated false discovery rates by permuting HLA or CMV assignments 20 times. In a later analysis, co-occurring TCRs were grouped using DBSCAN, with TCRdist sequence similarity added in when clustering inside HLA-allele-positive subsets. Repertoires with fewer than 30,000 or more than 120,000 public chains were left out of co-occurrence clustering, as were several repertoires with anomalous nucleotide sharing. TCRdb carries this immuneACCESS record with in-frame sequences only. Its versions omit some clonotypes, under half of them owing to an unresolved V gene in the studies checked, with the rest unexplained. V, J and clone size are those of that table, while D and trimming were read from the DNA. The sample profile shows about 150,000 clones; roughly 81% of them were found once. The biggest ten clones account for less than 2.5% of the sample.

V is cut by 5 bases and J by 0 bases, and the space between the germline ends is 14 bases. Reading from cysteine to phenylalanine, the CDR3 counts 17 amino acids. The entry retains the CDR3 DNA only, 51 bases that are in frame from base 1. In the germline V gene, CDR1 corresponds to SGHVT and CDR2 to SQSDAQ. In total, approximately 690 healthy bone marrow donors made up the cohort. At the time of sampling, every cohort member was nominally healthy, though immune exposures that went unrecorded were likely present. The donor was CMV seronegative and was included in the group of several hundred seronegative cohort members. Every donor gave a peripheral blood sample, and the peripheral blood mononuclear cells from that sample were used for TCR beta sequencing. Genomic DNA extraction from the blood cell samples was performed with the Qiagen DNeasy Blood Extraction Kit.

The receptor's source is a woman aged 18-29 years in good health and CMV-seronegative. Recombination joined TRBV7-4 with TRBJ1-6; the D region possibly corresponds to TRBD1 (5 bases align). Sequenced input: PBMCs. CDR3 protein: CASSLGGERSYNSPLHF. The DNA sequence is as follows: TGTGCCAGCAGCCTGGGGGGAGAACGCTCCTATAATTCACCCCTCCACTTT.